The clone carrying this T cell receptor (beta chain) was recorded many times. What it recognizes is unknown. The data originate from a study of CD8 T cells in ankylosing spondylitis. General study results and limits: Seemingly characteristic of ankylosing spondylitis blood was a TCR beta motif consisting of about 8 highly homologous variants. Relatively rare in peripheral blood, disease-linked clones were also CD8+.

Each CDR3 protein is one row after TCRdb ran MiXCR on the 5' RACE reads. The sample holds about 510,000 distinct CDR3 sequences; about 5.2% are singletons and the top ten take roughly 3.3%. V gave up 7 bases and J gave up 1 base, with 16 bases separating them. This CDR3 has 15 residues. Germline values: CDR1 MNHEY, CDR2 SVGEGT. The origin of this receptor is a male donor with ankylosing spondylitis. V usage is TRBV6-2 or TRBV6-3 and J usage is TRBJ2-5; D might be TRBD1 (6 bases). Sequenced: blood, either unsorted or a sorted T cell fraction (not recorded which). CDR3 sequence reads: CASKTDYRAQETQYF. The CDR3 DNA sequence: TGTGCCAGCAAGACTGACTACAGGGCCCAAGAGACCCAGTACTTC.